Listed below are T cell receptor beta chains from one sample, sequenced in a study of CD8 T cell repertoires and HIV-1 epitope variants. Sequenced by immunoSEQ multiplex PCR; TCRdb stores in-frame clones only, minus some. Found here are approximately 90,000 clones, 60% to 80% of them singletons; the top ten hold 25% to 30%. The sample comprised uncultured baseline CD8+ T cells from peripheral blood mononuclear cells (PBMCs). The receptors come from a male donor with HIV. The CDR3 runs from the conserved cysteine through the conserved F or W. A D gene is named only where the DNA matches it firmly. The size field is filled for only some rows; it gives once, few, many or a size class.

CDR3 DNA: TGTGCCAGCGGTCGGACGTCCTCCCCCACAGATACGCAGTATTTT; CDR3 protein: CASGRTSSPTDTQYF; clone size: NA; V gene: TRBV6-5; J gene: TRBJ2-3; CDR3 length: 15; D gene: NA
CDR3 DNA: TGTGCTAGCAGCTTAGCCGGGCCGCCTCTGGATACGCAGTATTTT; CDR3 protein: CASSLAGPPLDTQYF; clone size: NA; V gene: TRBV7-7; J gene: TRBJ2-3; CDR3 length: 15; D gene: NA
CDR3 DNA: TGTGCCAGCAGCTTGTTAGGCGCGGGAGGGCTGAACGAGCAGTACTTC; CDR3 protein: CASSLLGAGGLNEQYF; clone size: NA; V gene: TRBV5-4; J gene: TRBJ2-7; CDR3 length: 16; D gene: TRBD2
CDR3 DNA: TGTGCCAGCAGACCCCAGGACAGGGGGCAGTGGACCGGGGAGCTGTTTTTT; CDR3 protein: CASRPQDRGQWTGELFF; clone size: NA; V gene: TRBV5-6; J gene: TRBJ2-2; CDR3 length: 17; D gene: TRBD1
CDR3 DNA: TGTGCCAGCAGCTTGGCAGGTGGGGAGACCCAGTACTTC; CDR3 protein: CASSLAGGETQYF; clone size: few; V gene: TRBV5-4; J gene: TRBJ2-5; CDR3 length: 13; D gene: NA
CDR3 DNA: TGTGCCAGTAGCCAGGGATTTATGAGCAATCAGCCCCAGCATTTT; CDR3 protein: CASSQGFMSNQPQHF; clone size: few; V gene: TRBV19; J gene: TRBJ1-5; CDR3 length: 15; D gene: NA
CDR3 DNA: TGTGCCACCAGCAGAGATCACAGGGGGGCGGGTAACTATGGCTACACCTTC; CDR3 protein: CATSRDHRGAGNYGYTF; clone size: NA; V gene: TRBV15; J gene: TRBJ1-2; CDR3 length: 17; D gene: TRBD1
CDR3 DNA: TGTGCCAGCAGTTTAACCGGGACTAGCGTCAATGAGCAGTTCTTC; CDR3 protein: CASSLTGTSVNEQFF; clone size: NA; V gene: TRBV6-6; J gene: TRBJ2-1; CDR3 length: 15; D gene: TRBD2
CDR3 DNA: TGTGCCAGCAGTTTTGAAGCTCCAGATACGCAGTATTTT; CDR3 protein: CASSFEAPDTQYF; clone size: NA; V gene: TRBV28; J gene: TRBJ2-3; CDR3 length: 13; D gene: NA
CDR3 DNA: TGTGCCACCAGCAGAGAGCGGGAGAGAGATACGCAGTATTTT; CDR3 protein: CATSRERERDTQYF; clone size: NA; V gene: TRBV15; J gene: TRBJ2-3; CDR3 length: 14; D gene: TRBD2
CDR3 DNA: TGTGCCAGCAGCAAAGCGAGTTGGACAGGGGGCGGCGAGCAGTACTTC; CDR3 protein: CASSKASWTGGGEQYF; clone size: NA; V gene: TRBV21-1; J gene: TRBJ2-7; CDR3 length: 16; D gene: NA
CDR3 DNA: TGTGCCACTAGAGCCCCGGGGAGAAAAGGGACCCAGTACTTC; CDR3 protein: CATRAPGRKGTQYF; clone size: NA; V gene: TRBV7-2; J gene: TRBJ2-5; CDR3 length: 14; D gene: NA
CDR3 DNA: TGTGCCAGCAGCTCAGAGGGACTAGCCACCTACAATGAGCAGTTCTTC; CDR3 protein: CASSSEGLATYNEQFF; clone size: NA; V gene: TRBV7-2; J gene: TRBJ2-1; CDR3 length: 16; D gene: TRBD2
CDR3 DNA: TGCAGCGTACAGGGGGCGCAGAAGACTGAAGCTTTCTTT; CDR3 protein: CSVQGAQKTEAFF; clone size: NA; V gene: TRBV29-1; J gene: TRBJ1-1; CDR3 length: 13; D gene: TRBD1
CDR3 DNA: TGTGCCACCAGCAGAGGACTACAGGAATACGAGCAGTTCTTC; CDR3 protein: CATSRGLQEYEQFF; clone size: NA; V gene: TRBV15; J gene: TRBJ2-1; CDR3 length: 14; D gene: NA
CDR3 DNA: TGCGCCAGCAGCTTGTCTGTCACCGGGGAGCTGTTTTTT; CDR3 protein: CASSLSVTGELFF; clone size: NA; V gene: TRBV5-1; J gene: TRBJ2-2; CDR3 length: 13; D gene: NA
CDR3 DNA: TGTGCCAGCAGCTTTTCCACCTATGGCTACACCTTC; CDR3 protein: CASSFSTYGYTF; clone size: NA; V gene: TRBV5-6; J gene: TRBJ1-2; CDR3 length: 12; D gene: NA
CDR3 DNA: TGTGCCAGCTCACCAATTGTTGAGGGGGCCCCCTATGGCTACACCTTC; CDR3 protein: CASSPIVEGAPYGYTF; clone size: NA; V gene: TRBV18; J gene: TRBJ1-2; CDR3 length: 16; D gene: TRBD1
CDR3 DNA: TGCAGCGTTGAAGTTATGGGCGCTTCCTATGGCTACACCTTC; CDR3 protein: CSVEVMGASYGYTF; clone size: NA; V gene: TRBV29-1; J gene: TRBJ1-2; CDR3 length: 14; D gene: NA
CDR3 DNA: TGCGCCAGCAGCCAAGACCCTTCGGGGTTTTCCTACGAGCAGTACTTC; CDR3 protein: CASSQDPSGFSYEQYF; clone size: NA; V gene: TRBV4-1; J gene: TRBJ2-7; CDR3 length: 16; D gene: NA
CDR3 DNA: TGCGCCAGCAGCTTCACCGCCAACTCCTACGAGCAGTACTTC; CDR3 protein: CASSFTANSYEQYF; clone size: once; V gene: TRBV5-1; J gene: TRBJ2-7; CDR3 length: 14; D gene: NA
CDR3 DNA: TGTGCCAGTAGTAGACAGGGGGCCTACGAGCAGTACTTC; CDR3 protein: CASSRQGAYEQYF; clone size: many; V gene: TRBV19; J gene: TRBJ2-7; CDR3 length: 13; D gene: TRBD1
CDR3 DNA: TGCAGTGCTAGTGGCACCTACGAGCAGTACTTC; CDR3 protein: CSASGTYEQYF; clone size: once; V gene: TRBV20-1; J gene: TRBJ2-7; CDR3 length: 11; D gene: NA
CDR3 DNA: TGCGCCAGCAGGGACGGGGGGAGCTCCTACAATGAGCAGTTCTTC; CDR3 protein: CASRDGGSSYNEQFF; clone size: NA; V gene: TRBV5-1; J gene: TRBJ2-1; CDR3 length: 15; D gene: TRBD2
CDR3 DNA: TGCGCCAGCAGCCAACCGGGACAGGGGGCCTACGAGCAGTACTTC; CDR3 protein: CASSQPGQGAYEQYF; clone size: few; V gene: TRBV4-1; J gene: TRBJ2-7; CDR3 length: 15; D gene: TRBD1
CDR3 DNA: TGTGCCAGCTCTGACAGGGGGACGGCGGTTGACACTGAAGCTTTCTTT; CDR3 protein: CASSDRGTAVDTEAFF; clone size: NA; V gene: TRBV2; J gene: TRBJ1-1; CDR3 length: 16; D gene: TRBD1
CDR3 DNA: TGTGCCAGCACCCGATATGGGTACAGGCGAGTCCACAATGAGCAGTTCTTC; CDR3 protein: CASTRYGYRRVHNEQFF; clone size: NA; V gene: TRBV7-3; J gene: TRBJ2-1; CDR3 length: 17; D gene: NA
CDR3 DNA: TGTGCCAGCAGTTTAGGCTCCTACAATGAGCAGTTCTTC; CDR3 protein: CASSLGSYNEQFF; clone size: few; V gene: TRBV28; J gene: TRBJ2-1; CDR3 length: 13; D gene: NA
CDR3 DNA: TGTGCCAGCAGCTCCAGGGGGGGACTAGCGTACGAGCAGTACTTC; CDR3 protein: CASSSRGGLAYEQYF; clone size: NA; V gene: TRBV7-9; J gene: TRBJ2-7; CDR3 length: 15; D gene: TRBD2
CDR3 DNA: TGTGCCAGTAGTACGACAAGCGGGAGGGCCGATGAGCAGTTCTTC; CDR3 protein: CASSTTSGRADEQFF; clone size: NA; V gene: TRBV19; J gene: TRBJ2-1; CDR3 length: 15; D gene: TRBD2
CDR3 DNA: TGCGCCAGCAGCTTGGGGGCTAGCTCTTTAGACGGTGAGCAGTTCTTC; CDR3 protein: CASSLGASSLDGEQFF; clone size: once; V gene: TRBV5-1; J gene: TRBJ2-1; CDR3 length: 16; D gene: NA
CDR3 DNA: TGTGCCAGCAGCAGCCGGGGGAGGAGCTACGAGCAGTACTTC; CDR3 protein: CASSSRGRSYEQYF; clone size: NA; V gene: TRBV7-2; J gene: TRBJ2-7; CDR3 length: 14; D gene: NA
CDR3 DNA: TGTGCCAGCAGCCAAGATCCCGGACCCACAGATACGCAGTATTTT; CDR3 protein: CASSQDPGPTDTQYF; clone size: few; V gene: TRBV14; J gene: TRBJ2-3; CDR3 length: 15; D gene: NA
CDR3 DNA: TGTGCCAGCAGTTACTCGGCTAGCGGGAGTGTGGATACGCAGTATTTT; CDR3 protein: CASSYSASGSVDTQYF; clone size: NA; V gene: TRBV6-5; J gene: TRBJ2-3; CDR3 length: 16; D gene: TRBD2
CDR3 DNA: TGTGCCAGCAGTGACATGGGAAGGGAGGTGGAGACCCAGTACTTC; CDR3 protein: CASSDMGREVETQYF; clone size: NA; V gene: TRBV6-1; J gene: TRBJ2-5; CDR3 length: 15; D gene: NA
CDR3 DNA: TGCGCCAGCAGCTGGAACAGGGAAGCCACAGATACGCAGTATTTT; CDR3 protein: CASSWNREATDTQYF; clone size: NA; V gene: TRBV5-1; J gene: TRBJ2-3; CDR3 length: 15; D gene: NA
CDR3 DNA: TGTGCCAGCAGTGTCCCACTCGACACTGAAGCTTTCTTT; CDR3 protein: CASSVPLDTEAFF; clone size: NA; V gene: TRBV28; J gene: TRBJ1-1; CDR3 length: 13; D gene: NA
CDR3 DNA: TGCGCCAGCAGCCAAGCCCCCCCCGGTAGCGGCAACAATGAGCAGTTCTTC; CDR3 protein: CASSQAPPGSGNNEQFF; clone size: NA; V gene: TRBV4-3; J gene: TRBJ2-1; CDR3 length: 17; D gene: NA
CDR3 DNA: TGTGCCAGCAGTCTCCAAGGGACAGGAAACTATGGCTACACCTTC; CDR3 protein: CASSLQGTGNYGYTF; clone size: NA; V gene: TRBV28; J gene: TRBJ1-2; CDR3 length: 15; D gene: TRBD1
CDR3 DNA: TGTGCCAGCAGCCCAATAAGGACAGGTGGAAACACCATATATTTT; CDR3 protein: CASSPIRTGGNTIYF; clone size: NA; V gene: TRBV9; J gene: TRBJ1-3; CDR3 length: 15; D gene: TRBD1
CDR3 DNA: TGTGCCAGCAGCCAATCGAGACAGAATCAGCCCCAGCATTTT; CDR3 protein: CASSQSRQNQPQHF; clone size: NA; V gene: TRBV16; J gene: TRBJ1-5; CDR3 length: 14; D gene: NA
CDR3 DNA: TGTGCCTGGAGCGTAACCGAGCAGTACTTC; CDR3 protein: CAWSVTEQYF; clone size: NA; V gene: TRBV30; J gene: TRBJ2-7; CDR3 length: 10; D gene: NA
CDR3 DNA: TGCGCCAGCAGTGAGACTAGCGGGAGGGCCTGGGTCTCTGCCGAGCAGTACTTC; CDR3 protein: CASSETSGRAWVSAEQYF; clone size: NA; V gene: TRBV10-2; J gene: TRBJ2-7; CDR3 length: 18; D gene: TRBD2
CDR3 DNA: TGCGCCAGCAGCCAAGGGAGAAACTCCTACGAGCAGTACTTC; CDR3 protein: CASSQGRNSYEQYF; clone size: once; V gene: TRBV4-3; J gene: TRBJ2-7; CDR3 length: 14; D gene: NA
CDR3 DNA: TGTGCCAGCAGCCAAGGGTCAGGGACATCAATCTACGAGCAGTACTTC; CDR3 protein: CASSQGSGTSIYEQYF; clone size: NA; V gene: TRBV4-2; J gene: TRBJ2-7; CDR3 length: 16; D gene: NA
CDR3 DNA: TGTGCCAGCAGCCAAGAGGGGCGGGGGTCCCAATACAATGAGCAGTTCTTC; CDR3 protein: CASSQEGRGSQYNEQFF; clone size: NA; V gene: TRBV4-2; J gene: TRBJ2-1; CDR3 length: 17; D gene: TRBD2
CDR3 DNA: TGTGCCAGCAGCCAATACCCCTACGAGCAGTACTTC; CDR3 protein: CASSQYPYEQYF; clone size: NA; V gene: TRBV14; J gene: TRBJ2-7; CDR3 length: 12; D gene: NA
CDR3 DNA: TGTGCCACATCCACAGGAGCCGACTCGATGAGACTGTTTTTT; CDR3 protein: CATSTGADSMRLFF; clone size: NA; V gene: TRBV19; J gene: TRBJ1-4; CDR3 length: 14; D gene: NA
CDR3 DNA: TGTGCCAGCAGCAGACAGGGAAACACCGGGGAGCTGTTTTTT; CDR3 protein: CASSRQGNTGELFF; clone size: NA; V gene: TRBV7-2; J gene: TRBJ2-2; CDR3 length: 14; D gene: TRBD1
CDR3 DNA: TGCAGCGTTGTTCATAACTATGGCTACACCTTC; CDR3 protein: CSVVHNYGYTF; clone size: once; V gene: TRBV29-1; J gene: TRBJ1-2; CDR3 length: 11; D gene: NA
CDR3 DNA: TGTGCCAGCAGTTTTCTACAGGGGGGGGTCCACTTC; CDR3 protein: CASSFLQGGVHF; clone size: NA; V gene: TRBV27; J gene: TRBJ1-2; CDR3 length: 12; D gene: TRBD1
CDR3 DNA: TGTGCCAGTAATCTCCGTCATTCGCGGACAGATACTAACTATGGCTACACCTTC; CDR3 protein: CASNLRHSRTDTNYGYTF; clone size: few; V gene: TRBV19; J gene: TRBJ1-2; CDR3 length: 18; D gene: NA
CDR3 DNA: TGTGCCAGCAGCTTAGCCCCGGCAGGGTTAGGATTGGATGGCTACACCTTC; CDR3 protein: CASSLAPAGLGLDGYTF; clone size: few; V gene: TRBV7-9; J gene: TRBJ1-2; CDR3 length: 17; D gene: NA
CDR3 DNA: TGTGCCACCAGCAGAGATACAGGGGGAGAGACCCAGTACTTC; CDR3 protein: CATSRDTGGETQYF; clone size: NA; V gene: TRBV15; J gene: TRBJ2-5; CDR3 length: 14; D gene: TRBD1
CDR3 DNA: TGCGCCAGCAGCCAAGCAAACCTCGCAGGAGGAGGTCAGCCCCAGCATTTT; CDR3 protein: CASSQANLAGGGQPQHF; clone size: NA; V gene: TRBV4-1; J gene: TRBJ1-5; CDR3 length: 17; D gene: NA
CDR3 DNA: TGCGCCAGCAGCTTGTATCTTGGGTTCCCAGATACGCAGTATTTT; CDR3 protein: CASSLYLGFPDTQYF; clone size: NA; V gene: TRBV5-1; J gene: TRBJ2-3; CDR3 length: 15; D gene: NA
CDR3 DNA: TGTGCCAGTAGTCAGAGCAGGGGAGGCCAAGAGACCCAGTACTTC; CDR3 protein: CASSQSRGGQETQYF; clone size: NA; V gene: TRBV19; J gene: TRBJ2-5; CDR3 length: 15; D gene: NA
CDR3 DNA: TGTGCCACTACGTCCCTATCCTCCTACGAGCAGTACTTC; CDR3 protein: CATTSLSSYEQYF; clone size: NA; V gene: TRBV6-5; J gene: TRBJ2-7; CDR3 length: 13; D gene: NA
CDR3 DNA: TGTGCCTGGAGTCGACAGGGAGGGAATGAAAAACTGTTTTTT; CDR3 protein: CAWSRQGGNEKLFF; clone size: few; V gene: TRBV30; J gene: TRBJ1-4; CDR3 length: 14; D gene: TRBD1